This T cell receptor (beta chain) derives from a study of blood T cell repertoires in COVID-19. Participants' own reports of clinical history determined their cohort assignment. Germline CDR1 and CDR2: SNHLY and FYNNEI. The CDR3 has 14 amino acids. Trimming took off 7 bases at V and 4 bases at J, with 17 bases between the two ends. Some clones are missing from TCRdb's copy, which holds only in-frame ones; the method was immunoSEQ multiplex PCR. The top ten hold roughly 9.4% of the sample, which has hundreds of thousands of clones, around nine tenths seen once. This chain joins TRBV2 and TRBJ2-7; weak D call: TRBD1 (5 bases). The sequenced sample was PBMCs or T cells enriched from blood (not recorded which). The TCR originated in a woman between 50 and 59 years old who had recovered from COVID-19. CDR3: CASNRRDREYEQYF. CDR3 DNA sequence: TGTGCCAGCAATCGTCGAGACAGAGAATACGAGCAGTACTTC.